This T cell receptor beta chain stems from a study of blood T cell repertoires in COVID-19. Study context: Italy, Spain and the United States were the sources of the convalescent and acute COVID-19 samples. T cells, B-cell-depleted T cells, or PBMCs provided the cDNA or gDNA that served as material.

Methods used by the authors: Estimation of nucleated cell counts was performed using reference gene primer amplification. Profiled with immunoSEQ multiplex PCR; TCRdb holds only in-frame clones, not every one. That table supplies the V and J calls and clone size; D and trimming were determined from the DNA. This sample has about 120,000 clones, with around nine tenths found just once. The length of the CDR3 is 13 residues. J was trimmed by 9 bases and V by 6 bases; bases with no gene match: 7. Germline V gene data show CDR1 as LGHDT and CDR2 as YNNKEL (reference sequence). The Seattle patients joined while their infection was active and were tracked longitudinally afterward. This clone was seen once.

Sequencing was performed on peripheral blood. The rearrangement uses TRBV3-1 (or the pseudogene TRBV3-2) and TRBJ2-4, with 8 bases matching TRBD1. This clonotype was obtained from an older woman with COVID-19, enrolled during active disease. This CDR3 is CASRLTGDAIQYF. The DNA for the CDR3 is TGTGCCAGCAGGCTGACAGGGGACGCCATTCAGTACTTC.